The rows below give T cell receptor beta chains drawn from one sample of a study of blood T cells in healthy people across ages. From the 5' RACE reads, TCRdb called clonotypes with MiXCR, one entry per CDR3 protein. The sample records more than 800,000 distinct CDR3 sequences, about 28% being singletons. Sequencing was performed on blood. These receptors came from an elderly woman in good health. The CDR3 runs from the conserved cysteine through the conserved F or W. The D gene is left open where the match is weak. A row's size may be missing; if present it is once, few, many or a size class.

few | TRBD1 | TRBJ1-2 | TRBV20-1 | TGCAGTGCTAAACTGAGGGGGCAGGGTGGCTACACCTTC | CSAKLRGQGGYTF
many | TRBD1 | TRBJ1-2 | TRBV20-1 | TGCAGTGCAACCCCTCAGGGGGACCTCTATGGCTACACCTTC | CSATPQGDLYGYTF
few | TRBD2 | TRBJ2-1 | TRBV11-1 | TGTGCCAGCAGCCAGGGACTAGGCGGGGGATTGAGCTCCTACAATGAGCAGTTCTTC | CASSQGLGGGLSSYNEQFF
few | . | TRBJ1-5 | TRBV7-2 | TGTGCCAGCAGCTTAGATAACGGTCAGCCCCAGCATTTT | CASSLDNGQPQHF
many | . | TRBJ1-5 | TRBV27 | TGTGCCAGCAGTTTATCATCAGTAAGGATTAAGCCCCAGCATTTT | CASSLSSVRIKPQHF
many | . | TRBJ2-1 | TRBV27 | TGTGCCAGCAGTTTATCCCAGGGGCACGAGCAGTTCTTC | CASSLSQGHEQFF
many | TRBD1 | TRBJ1-5 | TRBV20-1 | TGCAGTGCTCCGGCCGCACAGGGGAATGACAATCAGCCCCAGCATTTT | CSAPAAQGNDNQPQHF
few | . | TRBJ2-1 | TRBV4-3 | TGCGCCAGCAGCCAATCCCCCGGACGCGTCCAAGAGACCCAGTTCTTC | CASSQSPGRVQETQFF
many | . | TRBJ2-5 | TRBV5-1 | TGCGCCAGCAGCTTGATGGGGTCCCAAGAGACCCAGTACTTC | CASSLMGSQETQYF
many | TRBD2 | TRBJ2-1 | TRBV5-1 | TGCGCCAGCAGGGCAACGATAGCGGGGGGGCTTAGTGAGCAGTTCTTC | CASRATIAGGLSEQFF
. | . | TRBJ1-3 | TRBV11-2 | TGTGCCAGCAGCTTATCCCTTGGCAGGGCTGGAAACACCATATATTTT | CASSLSLGRAGNTIYF
few | . | TRBJ2-7 | TRBV5-1 | TGCGCCAGCAGCTTGGTTAAGGGGTACGATGAGCAGTACTTC | CASSLVKGYDEQYF
many | TRBD1 | TRBJ1-2 | TRBV18 | TGTGCCAGCTCAGACGGACAGGCGAACTATGGCTACACCTTC | CASSDGQANYGYTF